This T cell receptor beta chain was identified in a study of vaccination and CD4 T cells after COVID-19. Study background: The convalescents comprised six males and four females, two of them Hispanic.

Documented treatment: approximately nine-day PBMC culture with coronavirus spike peptide pools or control peptides (ViraFEST assay). In the ViraFEST assay, peptide-pool expansion preceded TCR sequencing of expanded clonotypes. Each well held over 1.5 million PBMCs in IL-2 (10 IU/ml) medium with approximately 9.2 ug/ml peptide pools. Deletions cut 1 base from V and 1 base from J, with 12 bases between. The CDR3 extends over 16 amino acids. Germline CDR1 reads LNHDA; CDR2 reads SQIVND (reference sequence). In regard to this clonotype: Its antigen remains unidentified.

Cultured CD4+ T cell DNA underwent sequencing with the Oncomine TCR Beta short-read assay. TCRdb processed the PCR reads anew with MiXCR; each CDR3 protein has one entry. This sample has about 3,600 distinct CDR3 sequences, with roughly 40% found just once. The chain couples TRBV19 to TRBJ2-3; a possible D gene is TRBD2 (6 bases). The sample was CD4+ T cells from blood, cultured in vitro. The TCR was taken from a human donor who had recovered from COVID-19. The CDR3 sequence: CASSIAWREGTDTQYF. The CDR3 DNA reads as TGTGCCAGTAGTATAGCGTGGCGGGAAGGCACAGATACGCAGTATTTT.